The rows below give T cell receptor beta chains drawn from one sample of a study of identical twins. TCRdb recomputed calls from the 5' RACE reads with MiXCR, one row per CDR3 protein. The table has approximately 600,000 distinct CDR3 sequences, 9.6% seen once. The same data also contributed to another study, on yellow fever vaccine responses in identical twins.

The specimen sequenced was PBMCs. Receptors were obtained from a woman aged 18-29 years in good health. Both conserved end residues are part of each CDR3. A D gene is named only where the DNA matches it firmly. The size entry is marked missing in some rows and otherwise reads once, few, many or a size class.

>many|TRBV10-3|TRBJ1-2|NA
CAISGAGQNYGYTF
TGTGCCATCAGTGGGGCAGGGCAGAACTATGGCTACACCTTC
>NA|TRBV3-1|TRBJ2-7|NA
CASSLTGKDFYSYEQYF
TGTGCCAGCAGCCTAACCGGGAAGGACTTCTACTCCTACGAGCAGTACTTC
>NA|TRBV20-1|TRBJ2-6|TRBD1
CSARDHRGSGANVLTF
TGCAGTGCTAGAGACCACAGGGGGTCCGGGGCCAACGTCCTGACTTTC
>few|TRBV7-3|TRBJ2-1|TRBD2
CASRPHSGGAPFF
TGTGCCAGCAGACCTCATAGCGGGGGGGCCCCGTTCTTC
>many|TRBV28|TRBJ2-3|NA
CASSFGSYEPDTQYF
TGTGCCAGCAGTTTTGGGTCCTATGAACCAGATACGCAGTATTTT
>NA|TRBV29-1|TRBJ2-3|NA
CSVDDPGGTDTQYF
TGCAGCGTTGACGATCCCGGGGGCACAGATACGCAGTATTTT
>NA|TRBV7-2|TRBJ1-1|TRBD1
CASSLRTGLVTEAFF
TGTGCCAGCAGCTTACGGACAGGGTTAGTCACTGAAGCTTTCTTT
>many|TRBV7-2|TRBJ2-4|NA
CASSLGGARNIQYF
TGTGCCAGCAGCTTAGGGGGGGCGAGAAACATTCAGTACTTC
>NA|TRBV9|TRBJ2-1|NA
CASSQRDRTTQFF
TGTGCCAGCAGCCAAAGGGACCGGACCACGCAGTTCTTC
>few|TRBV7-8|TRBJ2-1|NA
CASSPSRVPYNEQFF
TGTGCCAGCTCGCCCAGCAGGGTACCTTACAATGAGCAGTTCTTC
>few|TRBV7-2|TRBJ2-7|TRBD2
CASSLWASGSIYEQYF
TGTGCCAGCAGCTTATGGGCTAGCGGGTCAATCTACGAGCAGTACTTC
>few|TRBV5-5|TRBJ2-7|NA
CASSLSAGTLREQYF
TGTGCCAGCAGCTTGTCGGCTGGGACCTTACGGGAGCAGTACTTC
>few|TRBV7-2|TRBJ2-7|TRBD2
CASSLARGTSGKGYEQYF
TGTGCCAGCAGCTTAGCGAGGGGGACTAGCGGGAAGGGCTACGAGCAGTACTTC
>NA|TRBV19|TRBJ1-1|NA
CASSIFQGDTEAFF
TGTGCCAGTAGTATTTTTCAGGGAGACACTGAAGCTTTCTTT
>NA|TRBV12-3/TRBV12-4|TRBJ2-5|TRBD2
CASSLSRGGTSGQETQYF
TGTGCCAGCAGTTTATCTCGCGGGGGGACTAGCGGACAAGAGACCCAGTACTTC
>NA|TRBV9|TRBJ2-7|TRBD2
CASSVRAGGYEQYF
TGTGCCAGCAGCGTTCGGGCGGGAGGATACGAGCAGTACTTC
>few|TRBV11-2|TRBJ2-3|TRBD2
CASSLEVRGGARTDTQYF
TGTGCCAGCAGCTTAGAGGTCCGGGGAGGGGCCCGCACAGATACGCAGTATTTT
>NA|TRBV12-3/TRBV12-4|TRBJ2-7|NA
CASSFGSGVREQYF
TGTGCCAGCAGTTTTGGGTCGGGGGTCCGCGAGCAGTACTTC
>many|TRBV7-2|TRBJ2-2|TRBD2
CASSWGLAGVHGELFF
TGTGCCAGCAGCTGGGGTCTAGCGGGAGTCCACGGGGAGCTGTTTTTT
>many|TRBV6-1|TRBJ1-4|NA
CASRRQSNEKLFF
TGTGCCAGCCGCCGACAGAGTAATGAAAAACTGTTTTTT
>many|TRBV4-1|TRBJ2-2|NA
CASSPPYKTRETNTGELFF
TGCGCCAGCAGCCCCCCCTATAAGACCAGGGAGACGAACACCGGGGAGCTGTTTTTT
>NA|TRBV6-2/TRBV6-3|TRBJ2-1|TRBD2
CASTGTSGNYNEQFF
TGTGCCAGCACCGGGACTAGCGGTAACTACAATGAGCAGTTCTTC
>few|TRBV27|TRBJ2-7|NA
CASSLQGSWYEQYF
TGTGCCAGCAGTCTCCAGGGGAGTTGGTACGAGCAGTACTTC
>few|TRBV10-3|TRBJ2-7|NA
CAISESLGTYEQYF
TGTGCCATCAGTGAGTCGCTGGGAACCTACGAGCAGTACTTC
>many|TRBV10-3|TRBJ2-7|TRBD1
CAISEGQGKFDGQYF
TGTGCCATCAGTGAGGGACAGGGGAAATTCGATGGGCAGTACTTC
>few|TRBV3-1|TRBJ2-5|NA
CASSPQLGGGETQYF
TGTGCCAGCAGCCCGCAGTTAGGAGGTGGGGAGACCCAGTACTTC
>NA|TRBV20-1|TRBJ2-7|TRBD2
CSAQFRLAGGKEQYF
TGCAGTGCTCAGTTTAGGCTAGCGGGAGGAAAAGAGCAGTACTTC
>NA|TRBV29-1|TRBJ1-1|TRBD1
CSVEGQGASEAFF
TGCAGCGTTGAAGGACAGGGGGCATCTGAAGCTTTCTTT
>once|TRBV3-1|TRBJ2-7|TRBD1
CASTPLISTGPTYEQYF
TGTGCCTCCACCCCGCTGATATCGACAGGGCCTACCTACGAGCAGTACTTC
>many|TRBV20-1|TRBJ2-7|NA
CSARVTSINHEQYF
TGCAGTGCTAGGGTCACTTCAATTAATCACGAGCAGTACTTC
>few|TRBV2|TRBJ2-7|NA
CASSEDWGAEYEQYF
TGTGCCAGCAGTGAAGATTGGGGGGCCGAATACGAGCAGTACTTC
>many|TRBV6-1|TRBJ1-1|TRBD1
CASSITGVGTEAFF
TGTGCCAGCAGCATAACAGGGGTAGGGACTGAAGCTTTCTTT
>once|TRBV29-1|TRBJ2-3|TRBD1
CSMRGGTGVQYF
TGCAGCATGAGGGGAGGGACAGGGGTTCAATATTTT
>few|TRBV5-1|TRBJ2-5|NA
CASSLEGWFEETQYF
TGCGCCAGCAGCTTGGAAGGGTGGTTCGAAGAGACCCAGTACTTC
>few|TRBV2|TRBJ2-3|TRBD2
CASSREGSTDTQYF
TGTGCCAGCAGTCGGGAGGGAAGCACAGATACGCAGTATTTT
>NA|TRBV2|TRBJ2-7|TRBD1
CASGGSYRDRGYEQYF
TGTGCCAGCGGAGGCTCTTACCGGGACAGGGGATACGAGCAGTACTTC
>many|TRBV20-1|TRBJ2-7|TRBD2
CSARDIAGGSYEQYF
TGCAGTGCTAGAGATATAGCGGGAGGCTCCTACGAGCAGTACTTC
>NA|TRBV6-2/TRBV6-3|TRBJ2-7|TRBD1
CASSYGGRQGSARTSYEQYF
TGTGCCAGCAGTTACGGGGGCCGACAGGGTTCAGCCCGAACCTCCTACGAGCAGTACTTC
>once|TRBV4-2|TRBJ2-7|TRBD1
CASSQQGVGSEQYF
TGTGCCAGCAGTCAACAGGGGGTTGGGAGCGAGCAGTACTTC
>many|TRBV29-1|TRBJ2-1|NA
CSVGGRLIGAGSYNEQFF
TGCAGCGTTGGAGGAAGATTGATAGGGGCAGGGTCCTACAATGAGCAGTTCTTC
>NA|TRBV10-2|TRBJ2-3|NA
CASWGAGSTDTQYF
TGCGCCAGTTGGGGGGCCGGGTCCACAGATACGCAGTATTTT
>many|TRBV4-1|TRBJ2-2|NA
CASSLRQESGELFF
TGCGCCAGCAGCCTAAGACAGGAATCTGGGGAGCTGTTTTTT
>NA|TRBV19|TRBJ2-7|TRBD1
CASTKGGDRVYEQYF
TGTGCCAGTACCAAGGGTGGAGACAGGGTCTACGAGCAGTACTTC
>few|TRBV25-1|TRBJ2-7|TRBD1
CASSGPGQGVYEQYF
TGTGCCAGCAGTGGTCCGGGACAGGGGGTGTACGAGCAGTACTTC
>NA|TRBV12-3/TRBV12-4|TRBJ2-2|TRBD2
CASSLYRGESGELFF
TGTGCCAGCAGTTTATATCGGGGGGAATCCGGGGAGCTGTTTTTT
>many|TRBV6-2/TRBV6-3|TRBJ2-5|TRBD1
CASSYSRTGLETQYF
TGTGCCAGCAGTTACTCGCGGACAGGCCTTGAGACCCAGTACTTC
>NA|TRBV20-1|TRBJ1-1|NA
CSALGGLGTEAFF
TGCAGTGCTTTAGGGGGTCTGGGGACTGAAGCTTTCTTT
>few|TRBV7-8|TRBJ2-3|TRBD2
CASSGLAGGPVDTQYF
TGTGCCAGCAGCGGATTAGCGGGAGGGCCCGTAGATACGCAGTATTTT
>few|TRBV29-1|TRBJ2-7|NA
CSVEDGDRYEQYF
TGCAGCGTTGAAGATGGAGACAGGTACGAGCAGTACTTC
>NA|TRBV4-1|TRBJ2-7|NA
CASSQDPQGQPFSEQYF
TGCGCCAGCAGCCAGGATCCACAAGGACAGCCTTTTAGCGAGCAGTACTTC
>few|TRBV12-3/TRBV12-4|TRBJ1-3|NA
CASSGDGNTIYF
TGTGCCAGCAGTGGGGATGGAAACACCATATATTTT
>few|TRBV27|TRBJ2-3|TRBD2
CASSLFAGGRGTDTQYF
TGTGCCAGCAGTTTGTTTGCGGGAGGGAGAGGCACAGATACGCAGTATTTT
>NA|TRBV6-1|TRBJ2-7|TRBD2
CASSLRIQREGRYEQYF
TGTGCCAGCAGCCTCAGGATACAACGGGAGGGCCGCTACGAGCAGTACTTC
>many|TRBV24-1|TRBJ2-1|NA
CATPLGFF
TGTGCCACCCCCTTGGGGTTCTTC
>few|TRBV6-2/TRBV6-3|TRBJ2-5|TRBD2
CASSPRASGRWETQYF
TGTGCCAGCTCTCCGAGGGCTAGCGGGAGGTGGGAGACCCAGTACTTC
>NA|TRBV14|TRBJ2-1|TRBD1
CASSHGQGGEQFF
TGTGCCAGCAGCCACGGACAGGGGGGTGAGCAGTTCTTC
>NA|TRBV20-1|TRBJ2-1|NA
CSARKSLGVDNEQFF
TGCAGTGCCCGGAAGTCACTAGGTGTGGATAATGAGCAGTTCTTC
>many|TRBV12-3/TRBV12-4|TRBJ2-1|NA
CASSLGFYNEQFF
TGTGCCAGCAGTTTGGGGTTCTACAATGAGCAGTTCTTC